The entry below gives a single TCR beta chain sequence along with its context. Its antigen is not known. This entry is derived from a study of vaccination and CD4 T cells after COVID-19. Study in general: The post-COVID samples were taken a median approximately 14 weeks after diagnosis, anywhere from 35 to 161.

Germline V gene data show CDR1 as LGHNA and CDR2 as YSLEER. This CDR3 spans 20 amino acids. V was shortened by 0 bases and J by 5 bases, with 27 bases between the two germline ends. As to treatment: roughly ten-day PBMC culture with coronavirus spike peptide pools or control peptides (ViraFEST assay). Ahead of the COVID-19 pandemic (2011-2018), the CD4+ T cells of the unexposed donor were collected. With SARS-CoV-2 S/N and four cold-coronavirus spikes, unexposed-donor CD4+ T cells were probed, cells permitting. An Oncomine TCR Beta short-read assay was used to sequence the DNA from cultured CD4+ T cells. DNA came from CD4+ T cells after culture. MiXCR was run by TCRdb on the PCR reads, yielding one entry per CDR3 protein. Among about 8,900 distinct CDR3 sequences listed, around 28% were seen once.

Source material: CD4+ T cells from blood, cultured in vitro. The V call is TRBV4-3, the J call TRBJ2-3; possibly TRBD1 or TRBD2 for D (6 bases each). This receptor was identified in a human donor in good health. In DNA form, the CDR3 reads TGCGCCAGCAGCCAAGATGTGTGGTACAGGGTGATGAAGGGGGGAGATACGCAGTATTTT. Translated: CASSQDVWYRVMKGGDTQYF.